This T cell receptor (beta chain) derives from a study of blood T cell repertoires in COVID-19. About the study: COVID-19 samples from acute and convalescent phases originated in the United States, Italy and Spain.

Germline CDR1 reads SQVTM; CDR2 reads ANQGSEA. The CDR3 is 14 residues long. Trimming removed 4 bases from V and 7 bases from J, with 17 bases in between. In the original processing: By means of reference gene primer amplification, nucleated cell counts were estimated. Assay used: immunoSEQ multiplex PCR; TCRdb lists only in-frame clones, some missing. Clone size and the V and J calls come from that table; the DNA yielded D and trimming. This sample has 300,000 to 400,000 clones, with 80% to 90% found just once. During active infection, Seattle patients enrolled and were then monitored through disease.

The clonotype originates from a woman aged 55-70 years with COVID-19, enrolled during active disease. Sequencing used peripheral blood. The chain carries TRBV29-1 and TRBJ2-1, with D possibly being TRBD1 (6 bases). CDR3 protein: CSVAWDTSLNEQFF. The CDR3 region has the DNA TGCAGCGTTGCCTGGGACACCAGTTTGAATGAGCAGTTCTTC.